Each of the 10 T cell receptor beta chains below was sequenced from the same sample in a study of technical replicates of blood from a handful of donors. Method: immunoSEQ multiplex PCR; TCRdb's copy keeps in-frame clones and lacks some. The repertoire holds under 100,000 clones, approximately 83% seen once, with roughly 4.8% in the top ten. Sequenced input: PBMCs. The receptor source for this set is a human donor in good health. Some clones in this sample may be carry-over from other donors' samples.

Of note for this clone: One end of the junction fails to match germline, which may point to a read error. This chain connects TRBV30 to TRBJ1-1, with a tentative D call TRBD1 (5 bases). Germline-derived CDR1 and CDR2 are GTSNPN and SVGIG (reference sequence). The CDR3 is 13 amino acids. CDR3: CAWSVSGNSEAFF. The CDR3, as DNA: TGTGCCTGGAGTGTATCAGGGAACTCTGAAGCTTTCTTT.

The genes are TRBV27 and TRBJ2-2, with no clear D. Germline V lookup: CDR1 MNHEY, CDR2 SMNVEV (reference sequence). The V end was cut by 7 bases, the J end by 6 bases, with 24 bases between. The CDR3 has 17 amino acids. CDR3 protein: CASTAEVSYRGAGELFF. The CDR3, as DNA: TGTGCCAGCACCGCCGAGGTCTCCTATAGAGGAGCCGGGGAGCTGTTTTTT.

J is TRBJ2-7 and V is TRBV5-1, with 7 positions matching TRBD1. J gave up 5 bases and V 1 base, and 12 bases lay outside the gene matches. Looked up from germline, CDR1 is SGHRS and CDR2 is YFSETQ. The CDR3 loop spans 16 amino acids. The CDR3 loop is CASSLTMMDRNHEQYF. The CDR3 DNA sequence: TGCGCCAGCAGCTTGACTATGATGGACAGGAACCACGAGCAGTACTTC.

Within the sample, this clone is large. The sample carries other DNA sequences with the same CDR3. J is TRBJ2-1 and V is TRBV5-1; 8 bases are shared with TRBD2. V lost 1 base and J lost 3; bases outside the gene matches: 0. The CDR3 has 14 amino acids. Germline V lookup: CDR1 SGHRS, CDR2 YFSETQ. The CDR3 DNA reads TGCGCCAGCAGCTTGAGCGGGGGCTACAATGAGCAGTTCTTC. It encodes CASSLSGGYNEQFF.

This clone came up once. V is TRBV27 and J is TRBJ2-1, with TRBD1 identical over 8 bases. The CDR3 consists of 15 residues. Per germline, CDR1 MNHEY and CDR2 SMNVEV (reference sequence). J gave up 9 bases and V 5 bases, and 12 bases lay outside the gene matches. CDR3 loop: CASSLRTGTRVEQFF. CDR3 DNA: TGTGCCAGCAGTCTCAGGACAGGGACCCGTGTTGAGCAGTTCTTC.

This rearrangement joins TRBV6-1 to TRBJ1-3, with D unresolved. CDR3 length equals 13 residues. Trimming cost V 6 bases and J 0 bases, with 6 bases left between them. Germline CDR1 reads MNHNS; CDR2 reads SASEGT. The CDR3 here is CASRVSSGNTIYF. The CDR3 DNA is TGTGCCAGCAGGGTTAGCTCTGGAAACACCATATATTTT.

This rearrangement joins TRBV29-1 to TRBJ1-1; 10 positions agree with TRBD1. Germline loops: CDR1 SQVTM, CDR2 ANQGSEA. The CDR3 contains 15 residues. The junction had 9 bases not matched to a gene; V was cut back by 6 bases and J by 2 bases. The CDR3 DNA reads as TGCAGCGTCCGGCCGGGACAGGGGCCAAACACTGAAGCTTTCTTT. Protein: CSVRPGQGPNTEAFF.

The gene calls are TRBV30 and TRBJ2-7; TRBD1 might be the D (6 bases). Trimming took off 1 base at V and 4 bases at J, with 8 bases between the two ends. The CDR3 covers 12 residues. CDR1 is GTSNPN, CDR2 SVGIG, per germline (reference sequence). CDR3 in DNA: TGTGCCTGGAGTGGGACAGCATACGAGCAGTACTTC. Translating it yields CAWSGTAYEQYF.

The rearrangement uses TRBV19 and TRBJ2-7; 8 bases map to TRBD1. Germline V gene lookup returns CDR1 LNHDA and CDR2 SQIVND (reference sequence). The CDR3 spans 14 residues. V shed 5 bases and J 2 bases; nucleotides not matched to a gene: 5. The DNA for the CDR3 is TGTGCCAGTAGTGAGGACAGGGACACCTACGAGCAGTACTTC. Translated: CASSEDRDTYEQYF.

CDR3 amino acids: CASSQDVGLAGGRSYNEQFF. The CDR3 nucleotides are TGCGCCAGCAGCCAAGATGTGGGACTAGCGGGAGGTCGGTCCTACAATGAGCAGTTCTTC. The chain recombines TRBV4-3 with TRBJ2-1; 15 nucleotides agree with TRBD2. Per the germline V gene, CDR1 is LGHNA and CDR2 is YSLEER. The CDR3 spans 20 residues. The junction had 7 bases not matched to a gene; V was cut back by 0 bases and J by 1 base.